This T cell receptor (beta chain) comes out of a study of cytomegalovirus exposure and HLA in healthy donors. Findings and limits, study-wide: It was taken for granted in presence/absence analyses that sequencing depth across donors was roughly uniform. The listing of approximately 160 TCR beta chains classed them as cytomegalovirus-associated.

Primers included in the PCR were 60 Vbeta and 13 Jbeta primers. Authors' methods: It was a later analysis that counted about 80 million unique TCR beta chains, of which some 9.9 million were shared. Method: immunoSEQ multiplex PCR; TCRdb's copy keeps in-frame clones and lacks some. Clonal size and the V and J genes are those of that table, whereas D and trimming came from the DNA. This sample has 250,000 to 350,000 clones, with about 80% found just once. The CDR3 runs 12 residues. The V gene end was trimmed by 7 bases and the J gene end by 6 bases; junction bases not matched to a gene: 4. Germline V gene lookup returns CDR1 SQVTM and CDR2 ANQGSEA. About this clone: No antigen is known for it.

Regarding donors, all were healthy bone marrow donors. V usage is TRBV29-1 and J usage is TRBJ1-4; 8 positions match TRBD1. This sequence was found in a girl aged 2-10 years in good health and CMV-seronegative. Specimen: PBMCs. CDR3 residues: CSATGEYEKLFF. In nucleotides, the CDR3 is TGCAGCGCGACAGGGGAGTATGAAAAACTGTTTTTT.